A single sample is the source of the 25 T cell receptor beta chains below, sequenced in a study of technical replicates of blood from a handful of donors. Produced via immunoSEQ multiplex PCR; TCRdb's table is partial and in-frame only. The sample includes roughly 87,000 clones, around 90% of them seen just once. What was sequenced was T cells isolated from PBMCs. The receptors stem from a human donor in good health.

The chain couples TRBV10-3 to TRBJ2-3; 10 nucleotides line up with TRBD2. The CDR3 consists of 14 residues. With V trimmed by 7 bases and J by 6 bases, 7 bases remained unmatched. Germline V gene data show CDR1 as ENHRY and CDR2 as SYGVKD. The CDR3 here is CAIKIAGGLDTQYF. The CDR3 DNA sequence: TGTGCCATCAAGATAGCGGGAGGCCTTGATACGCAGTATTTT.

The chain couples TRBV7-2 to TRBJ2-5; 10 bases align to TRBD1. The CDR3 length is 14 residues. The V gene's germline CDR1 is SGHTA and CDR2 FQGNSA. V shed 5 bases, J shed 5 bases, and the junction held 5 bases outside the gene matches. Here the CDR3 DNA reads TGTGCCAGCAGCAACCGGGACAGGGGCGAGACCCAGTACTTC. Protein sequence: CASSNRDRGETQYF.

The chain has TRBV5-1 and TRBJ2-7; 9 positions match TRBD1. CDR1 SGHRS and CDR2 YFSETQ come from the germline V gene. CDR3 length: 15 amino acids. The V and J ends lost 3 bases and 5 bases, in that order; junction bases with no gene match: 9. The CDR3: CASSSSGTGLHEQYF. CDR3 nucleotides: TGCGCCAGCAGCTCATCCGGGACAGGGTTACACGAGCAGTACTTC.

The V and J genes are TRBV15 and TRBJ1-3; D possibly corresponds to TRBD1 (6 bases). The CDR3 runs to 15 residues. Germline values: CDR1 LNHNV, CDR2 YYDKDF (reference sequence). V gave up 0 bases and J gave up 1 base, with 7 bases separating them. The CDR3 sequence is CATSRDRGSGNTIYF. The CDR3 bases are TGTGCCACCAGCAGAGATAGGGGGTCTGGAAACACCATATATTTT.

The V call is TRBV7-9, the J call TRBJ2-7, with 8 bases identical to TRBD2. CDR1 is SEHNR, CDR2 FQNEAQ, per germline (reference sequence). With 2 bases clipped from V and 3 bases from J, the junction kept 0 bases outside the gene matches. The CDR3 length is 13 residues. CDR3 amino acids: CASSLSGSYEQYF. The CDR3 DNA reads TGTGCCAGCAGCTTAAGCGGGAGCTACGAGCAGTACTTC.

This clone appeared a few times. The genes are TRBV14 and TRBJ1-1, with D maybe TRBD1 (5 bases). The CDR3 runs to 14 residues. Germline loops: CDR1 SGHDN, CDR2 FVKESK. The germline V and J ends were trimmed by 3 bases and 3 bases, with 11 bases remaining between them. CDR3 sequence (DNA): TGTGCCAGCAGCCAGCCCGGGGGGTACACTGAAGCTTTCTTT. This encodes CASSQPGGYTEAFF.

The rearrangement uses TRBV5-1 and TRBJ1-4; D unclear. Germline V gene sequence: CDR1 SGHRS, CDR2 YFSETQ. V gave up 0 bases and J gave up 7 bases, with 7 bases separating them. The CDR3 is 13 residues long. CDR3 protein: CASSLGEGEKLFF. In DNA form, the CDR3 reads TGCGCCAGCAGCTTGGGTGAGGGTGAAAAACTGTTTTTT.

V and J are TRBV9 and TRBJ2-2, with 8 nucleotides matching TRBD2. From germline, CDR1 is SGDLS and CDR2 YYNGEE. This CDR3 region has 16 residues. J gave up 3 bases and V 3 bases, and 7 bases lay outside the gene matches. Here the CDR3 reads CASSAERLAHTGELFF. CDR3 sequence (DNA): TGTGCCAGCAGCGCGGAAAGACTAGCGCACACCGGGGAGCTGTTTTTT.

The chain uses TRBV4-3 and TRBJ2-7; D possibly corresponds to TRBD1 (5 bases). This CDR3 region has 15 residues. V lost 3 bases and J 2 bases, leaving 14 bases between the germline ends. The germline V gene has CDR1 LGHNA and CDR2 YSLEER. The CDR3 sequence: CASSHSQTGTYEQYF. The CDR3 DNA reads as TGCGCCAGCAGCCATTCTCAAACAGGTACCTACGAGCAGTACTTC.

This clone showed up just a few times. The V and J genes are TRBV11-2 and TRBJ1-4; TRBD1 agrees at 9 bases. The CDR3 is made up of 14 amino acids. CDR1 and CDR2 (germline): SGHAT, FQNNGV. The V and J ends lost 5 bases and 8 bases, in that order; junction bases with no gene match: 6. The CDR3 DNA sequence: TGTGCCAGCAGCCGGGACAGGGTGGTCGAAAAACTGTTTTTT. Protein product: CASSRDRVVEKLFF.

This chain connects TRBV21-1 to TRBJ2-7; the table names TRBD2, a call not compared with the DNA. TRBV21-1 is noted as a pseudogene. The CDR3 loop spans 12 amino acids. In DNA form, the CDR3 reads TGTGCCAGCGGAGGGAAATATACGGAGCAGTACTTC. Protein: CASGGKYTEQYF.

This clone was detected a few times. Here the CDR3 DNA reads TGTGCCAGCAGCTTGATGCTGGGGCCGACGGAGACCCAGTACTTC. It is translated as CASSLMLGPTETQYF. The chain is built from TRBV5-6 and TRBJ2-5, with a possible D match to TRBD1 (5 bases). The V end was cut by 1 base, the J end by 5 bases, with 15 bases between. The CDR3 has 15 amino acids. The germline gives CDR1 SGHDT, CDR2 YYEEEE.

The J gene is TRBJ2-7, the V gene TRBV5-1; possible D gene TRBD2, 7 bases. Germline V CDR1 and CDR2: SGHRS, YFSETQ. The V gene lost 1 base and the J gene lost 6 bases, with 14 bases spanning the gap. CDR3 length: 14 amino acids. The CDR3 DNA reads TGCGCCAGCAGCTTGCTCAGGGGAGGGGGCGAGCAGTACTTC. It translates to CASSLLRGGGEQYF.

The chain links TRBV11-2 to TRBJ1-5, with TRBD1 as a possible D gene (5 bases). Germline V gene sequence: CDR1 SGHAT, CDR2 FQNNGV. Trimming removed 0 bases from V and 5 bases from J, with 8 bases in between. The CDR3 is 14 amino acids. CDR3 amino acids: CASSLDGGDQPQHF. CDR3 DNA: TGTGCCAGCAGCTTAGATGGGGGGGATCAGCCCCAGCATTTT.

This chain connects TRBV7-9 to TRBJ1-4, with unresolved D. The V gene's germline CDR1 is SEHNR and CDR2 FQNEAQ (reference sequence). This CDR3 region has 11 residues. Trimming shortened V by 2 bases and J by 14 bases, and 9 bases separated the two germline ends. CDR3 residues: CASSLSGGLFF. CDR3 in DNA: TGTGCCAGCAGCTTATCAGGCGGGCTGTTTTTT.

This clone was seen a single time. The rearrangement links TRBV6-1 to TRBJ2-1; 11 positions match TRBD1. Germline CDR1 and CDR2: MNHNS and SASEGT. The CDR3 is 18 residues long. With V trimmed by 4 bases and J by 4 bases, 12 bases remained unmatched. In DNA form, the CDR3 reads TGTGCCAGCAGTGGGTTAAGGACAGGGGGCGCGAGGTACAATGAGCAGTTCTTC. Residues: CASSGLRTGGARYNEQFF.

J is TRBJ2-1 and V is TRBV10-3, with 11 bases identical to TRBD2. Losses at the gene ends were 5 bases for V and 13 bases for J; bases not matched to a gene: 7. The length of the CDR3 is 13 residues. CDR1 and CDR2 (germline): ENHRY, SYGVKD. The CDR3 loop is CAISSLLAGEQFF. The CDR3 nucleotides are TGTGCCATCAGTAGTCTACTAGCGGGAGAACAGTTCTTC.

DNA of the CDR3: TGTGCCAGCAGTGATGGGGGCGCCGCCGGGGAGCTGTTTTTT. It specifies CASSDGGAAGELFF. V gene TRBV25-1 combines with J gene TRBJ2-2, with a possible D match to TRBD1 (6 bases). The CDR3 is 14 residues long. The germline V and J ends were trimmed by 3 bases and 6 bases, with 11 bases remaining between them. The germline V gene has CDR1 MGHDK and CDR2 SYGVNS. Full variable domain (missing parts from reference TRBV25-1 and TRBJ2-2): EADIYQTPRYLVIGTGKKITLECSQTMGHDKMYWYQQDPGMELHLIHYSYGVNSTEKGDLSSESTVSRIRTEHFPLTLESARPSHTSQYLCASSDGGAAGELFFGEGSRLTVL.

This clone came up once. Distinct nucleotide sequences in the sample also encode this CDR3. The rearrangement uses TRBV19 and TRBJ1-1; D might be TRBD1 (5 bases). Trimming took 5 bases from V and 5 from J, leaving 12 bases between them. Germline loops: CDR1 LNHDA, CDR2 SQIVND (reference sequence). The CDR3 is 13 amino acids. The CDR3 nucleotides are TGTGCCAGTAGTCGTCAGGGTAATACTGAAGCTTTCTTT. Translating it yields CASSRQGNTEAFF.

The rearrangement links TRBV9 to TRBJ2-5; maybe TRBD1 (6 bases). Trimming cost V 4 bases and J 5 bases, with 15 bases left between them. The CDR3 sequence is 14 residues long. The germline V gene encodes CDR1 SGDLS and CDR2 YYNGEE. CDR3 nucleotides: TGTGCCAGCAGCTCTAGACAGGTGGGCGAGACCCAGTACTTC. The encoded protein is CASSSRQVGETQYF. The full variable domain, in which reference TRBV9 and TRBJ2-5 provide the parts outside the CDR3, is DSGVTQTPKHLITATGQRVTLRCSPRSGDLSVYWYQQSLDQGLQFLIQYYNGEERAKGNILERFSAQQFPDLHSELNLSSLELGDSALYFCASSSRQVGETQYFGPGTRLLVL.

The V call is TRBV30, the J call TRBJ1-1; D is perhaps TRBD1 (6 bases). This CDR3 spans 13 amino acids. Between the trimmed V and J ends, which lost 3 bases and 5 bases, there was a span of 13 bases. CDR1 GTSNPN and CDR2 SVGIG come from the germline V gene (reference sequence). CDR3 sequence reads: CAWSLQGETEAFF. Here the CDR3 DNA reads TGTGCCTGGAGCCTACAGGGAGAGACTGAAGCTTTCTTT.

The chain couples TRBV29-1 to TRBJ2-2; 12 bases agree with TRBD2. The CDR3 has 14 amino acids. V gave up 7 bases and J gave up 4 bases; unmatched junction bases: 4. Germline V gene data show CDR1 as SQVTM and CDR2 as ANQGSEA. CDR3 sequence (DNA): TGCAGCGCTCTGACTAGCGGGAGCACCGGGGAGCTGTTTTTT. It is translated as CSALTSGSTGELFF.

The chain joins TRBV9 to TRBJ1-2, with D possibly matching TRBD1 (6 bases). This CDR3 is 13 amino acids long. The V end was cut by 6 bases, the J end by 5 bases, with 14 bases between. Germline assignment: CDR1 SGDLS and CDR2 YYNGEE. The CDR3 protein is CASTLGGGYGYTF. CDR3 nucleotides: TGTGCCAGCACCCTAGGGGGGGGATATGGCTACACCTTC.

The rearrangement uses TRBV18 and TRBJ1-1; D is undetermined. In germline, CDR1 is KGHSH, CDR2 LQKENI. The length of the CDR3 is 16 residues. Deletions cut 4 bases from V and 1 base from J, with 16 bases between. The DNA of the CDR3 is TGTGCCAGCTCACTTACCTCGGGGTTCGGGAACACTGAAGCTTTCTTT. This codes for CASSLTSGFGNTEAFF.

The chain joins TRBV2 to TRBJ2-3, with 7 bases fitting TRBD1. CDR1 is SNHLY and CDR2 is FYNNEI in the germline V gene. This CDR3 region has 15 residues. V shed 5 bases and J 2 bases; nucleotides not matched to a gene: 7. The CDR3 sequence is CASSPGGQATDTQYF. CDR3 nucleotide sequence: TGTGCCAGCAGTCCCGGAGGACAGGCCACAGATACGCAGTATTTT.